The sequence of this T cell receptor (beta chain) was determined in a study of regulatory T cells in long-lasting Graves disease. The study's findings and limits: Persistent patients shared more public clonotypes (under 3,000) than newly diagnosed patients (roughly 960). Newly diagnosed patients had higher TCR diversity than persistent Graves' patients did. Persistent cases favored TRBV28, TRBJ1-2 and TRBJ2-5.

CDR3 length: 16 residues. V was trimmed by 5 bases and J by 2 bases, leaving 21 bases between them. Germline V gene lookup returns CDR1 SQVTM and CDR2 ANQGSEA. This clonotype has a count of ten or more. Antigen specificity is unknown. Arm-PCR with iRepertoire HTBI primers amplified the CDR3 regions for these TCR beta libraries. A single record per CDR3 protein comes from TCRdb applying MiXCR to the multiplex PCR reads. The table includes a few hundred thousand distinct CDR3 sequences, roughly 25% detected once. Stated time point: persistent/refractory GD, antithyroid drugs over 5 years with positive TRAb. The TCR library was prepared using RNA isolated from PBMCs.

This specimen was peripheral blood mononuclear cells (PBMCs), taken when the disease was refractory, from a patient treated with antithyroid drugs. The sequence came from a woman aged 40 to 50 with Graves disease. The V and J genes are TRBV29-1 and TRBJ2-5, with D perhaps TRBD1 (6 bases). Here the CDR3 DNA reads TGCAGCGTTCAGGGGCGCCGGGACAAAAATCAAGAGACCCAGTACTTC. Encoded protein: CSVQGRRDKNQETQYF.